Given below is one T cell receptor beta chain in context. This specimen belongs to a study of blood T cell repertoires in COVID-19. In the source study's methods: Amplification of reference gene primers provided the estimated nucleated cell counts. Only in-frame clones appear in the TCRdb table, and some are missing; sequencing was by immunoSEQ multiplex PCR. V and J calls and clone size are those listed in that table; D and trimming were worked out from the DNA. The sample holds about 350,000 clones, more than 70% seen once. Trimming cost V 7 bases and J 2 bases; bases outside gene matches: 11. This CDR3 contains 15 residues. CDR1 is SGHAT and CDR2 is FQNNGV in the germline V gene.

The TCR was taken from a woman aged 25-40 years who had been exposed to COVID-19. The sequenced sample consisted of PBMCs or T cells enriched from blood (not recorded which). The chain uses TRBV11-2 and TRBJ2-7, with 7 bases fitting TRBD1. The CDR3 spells CASTKKWDSTYEQYF. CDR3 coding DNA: TGTGCCAGCACCAAGAAGTGGGACAGTACCTACGAGCAGTACTTC.